The rows below give T cell receptor beta chains drawn from one sample of a study of blood T cell repertoires in COVID-19. TCRdb's copy holds only in-frame clones and misses some; the assay was immunoSEQ multiplex PCR. The sample lists 200,000 to 250,000 clones; around nine tenths were seen once. Sequencing was done on a sample of peripheral blood. The source of these receptors is a man in his 60s with COVID-19, enrolled during active disease. Both conserved end residues are part of each CDR3. A D gene is named only where the DNA matches it firmly. Rows may omit the clone size; those that give it use once, few, many or a size class.

v_call	d_call	j_call	clone_size	cdr3_nt	cdr3_aa
TRBV11-2	TRBD2	TRBJ2-7	-	TGTGCCAGCAGCTTAGATCGGTCTAGCGGGAGGGCCCGGACCCACGAGCAGTACTTC	CASSLDRSSGRARTHEQYF
TRBV14	TRBD2	TRBJ2-1	-	TGTGCCAGCAGCGACCCTAGCGGGGGGTTGGATGAGCAGTTCTTC	CASSDPSGGLDEQFF
TRBV19	TRBD2	TRBJ2-1	-	TGTGCCAGTAGTATTGCCGGGACTAGCGCCTACAATGAGCAGTTCTTC	CASSIAGTSAYNEQFF
TRBV7-3	TRBD1	TRBJ2-2	-	TGTGCCAGCAGCCCCCCAGGGGGCCGCACCGGGGAGCTGTTTTTT	CASSPPGGRTGELFF
TRBV2	-	TRBJ1-2	-	TGTGCCAGCACCGGACAGACGATTAACTATGGCTACACCTTC	CASTGQTINYGYTF
TRBV6-6	-	TRBJ1-5	-	TGTGCCGCAGGGCGCGGCACGAATCAGCCCCAGCATTTT	CAAGRGTNQPQHF
TRBV19	-	TRBJ1-3	-	TGTGCCAGTAGTACCCTTTCTTCTAGTGGAAACACCATATATTTT	CASSTLSSSGNTIYF
TRBV29-1	TRBD1	TRBJ2-7	-	TGCAGCGCTAAGGACAGGGGGCCCTACGAGCAGTACTTC	CSAKDRGPYEQYF
TRBV18	-	TRBJ2-7	-	TGTGCCAGCTCACCAAAGCACAGTTTAGACGAGCAGTACTTC	CASSPKHSLDEQYF
TRBV30	-	TRBJ1-5	-	TGTGCCTGGAGCACCCAGGGAAATCAGCCCCAGCATTTT	CAWSTQGNQPQHF
TRBV19	-	TRBJ1-5	few	TGTGCCAGTAGTATTGGTGTAGGGGGTCATAGCAATCAGCCCCAGCATTTT	CASSIGVGGHSNQPQHF
TRBV3-1/TRBV3-2	-	TRBJ1-6	-	TGTGCCAGCAGCCGCCTTGGGGCACAGGGAAGCTTTAATTCACCCCTCCACTTT	CASSRLGAQGSFNSPLHF
TRBV11-2	-	TRBJ2-2	-	TGTGCCAGCAGCTTACCCTCCAAGGGGTCCGGGGAGCTGTTTTTT	CASSLPSKGSGELFF
TRBV27	TRBD2	TRBJ2-1	-	TGTGCCAGCAGTTATTTCGGGGGGGGGTCCGTCCACAATGAGCAGTTCTTC	CASSYFGGGSVHNEQFF
TRBV2	-	TRBJ2-2	-	TGTGCCAGCAGAGAAGGGCCCGGGGAGCTGTTTTTT	CASREGPGELFF
TRBV30	-	TRBJ2-7	-	TGTGCCTGGAGCGTTATACAGGCGAACTCCTACGAGCAGTACTTC	CAWSVIQANSYEQYF
TRBV7-3	TRBD1	TRBJ1-2	once	TGTGCCAGCAGCTCAGACAGGGGTGGCTACACCTTC	CASSSDRGGYTF
TRBV28	-	TRBJ2-7	-	TGTGCCAGCAGCAAGGGACAATTAATCCCCTACGAGCAGTACTTC	CASSKGQLIPYEQYF
TRBV6-5	TRBD1	TRBJ1-3	-	TGTGCCAGCACCAAGGGGGCAGTCGGAAACACCATATATTTT	CASTKGAVGNTIYF
TRBV19	-	TRBJ2-7	once	TGTGCCAGTAGCAGGGGACCTGATTACGAGCAGTACTTC	CASSRGPDYEQYF
TRBV3-1/TRBV3-2	-	TRBJ2-1	-	TGTGCCAGCAGCCAAGAACTAGCCACCTACAATGAGCAGTTCTTC	CASSQELATYNEQFF
TRBV2	-	TRBJ2-7	-	TGTGCCAGCCGTGCCGCCTACGAGCAGTACTTC	CASRAAYEQYF
TRBV6-5	-	TRBJ2-3	-	TGTGCCACACCTAGCCAAATTAGCACAGATACGCAGTATTTT	CATPSQISTDTQYF
TRBV3-1/TRBV3-2	-	TRBJ2-1	-	TGTGCCAGCAGCCACCAGGGTGGATACAATGAGCAGTTCTTC	CASSHQGGYNEQFF